The source of this T cell receptor beta chain is a study of cytomegalovirus exposure and HLA in healthy donors (dated by TCRdb to the late 2010s). General notes on the study: The 670 or so repertoires of the first cohort and the 110 or so validation repertoires were produced on the same platform, according to a later analysis. The aim of the study was to test whether cataloging public T cell receptors could identify signatures of past pathogen exposure. To predict cytomegalovirus infection status, the study brought together high-throughput TCR immunosequencing, statistical association of individual TCRs with disease status, and machine learning. Along with the approximately 700-subject first cohort, a separate validation cohort of 120 different subjects was used. The investigation overall reported the following: The classifier was reported to diagnose cytomegalovirus status with high specificity and sensitivity in both the original and validation cohorts. According to the authors, the approach could potentially be generalized to other disease states and immunological phenotypes. While some public TCRs were present in many individuals, most TCR sequences turned up only very rarely across donors. All 120 or so repertoires were used to score co-occurrence in the validation cohort in a later analysis, because that analysis had no HLA typing for the cohort. The study listed 150 to 200 TCR beta chains as associated with cytomegalovirus. In a later analysis, TCRs clustered in the first cohort were found to also tend to co-occur in the 130 or so validation repertoires, with approximately 95% of cluster scores above 0. In vitro tests confirmed that a few of the cytomegalovirus-associated TCR beta chains recognize cytomegalovirus antigens.

The donors belonged to the validation cohort of 120 subjects, which was separate from the 666-subject first cohort. As regards this clone: Its antigen is unknown. Per-base quality was not reported, and no clone a single base away is much larger than it.

CDR1 LGHNA and CDR2 YSLEER were looked up in the germline V gene. Trimmed from V: 0 bases; trimmed from J: 4 bases; junction bases lacking a gene match: 9. From cysteine to phenylalanine, the CDR3 is 19 amino acids long. The DNA shown is the 57-base CDR3, in frame from base 1. Library creation used the immunoSEQ multiplex PCR assay. The paper's data handling went like this. A statistical classification framework was built to diagnose cytomegalovirus status from the catalog of TCR beta chain sequences. TCRdb obtained this table from immuneACCESS and retained in-frame rearrangements with V and J assigned. These tables miss some clones; where compared with another copy, unresolved V genes account for less than half of the shortfall, and the remainder is unexplained. V and J calls and clone size are as listed in that table; D and trimming were resolved from the DNA. The sample table shows approximately 270,000 clones, and 86% are seen once. The leading ten clones occupy around 1% of the sample.

In this chain, TRBV4-3 is recombined with TRBJ2-5; the junction holds 15 bases that match TRBD2. The clonotype originates from a woman aged 18-29 years in good health and CMV-seronegative. Sequences were obtained from PBMCs. The DNA sequence follows: TGCGCCAGCAGCCAAGATTTAAGCGGACTAGCGGGGGGGCGAGAGACCCAGTACTTC. The resulting protein is CASSQDLSGLAGGRETQYF.